This is a list of T cell receptor beta chains from one sample in a study of blood T cell repertoires in COVID-19. Generated by immunoSEQ multiplex PCR, the TCRdb table keeps only in-frame clones and is missing some. Found here are 150,000 to 200,000 clones, roughly 88% of them singletons; the top ten hold about 3.3%. Material: peripheral blood. The receptors shown here come from a man aged 60-69 years with acute or convalescent COVID-19. Both conserved end residues are part of each CDR3.

J | V | CDR3
TRBJ1-6 | TRBV6-5 | CASSSRDRYNSPLHF
TRBJ2-2 | TRBV28 | CASSSGGLNTGELFF
TRBJ1-1 | TRBV28 | CASSFPGTGGIKAFF
TRBJ1-1 | TRBV2 | CASSTGRDTEAFF
TRBJ2-7 | TRBV13 | CASVSRDRQYEQYF
TRBJ2-1 | TRBV18 | CASSSPSGRGDNEQFF
TRBJ2-7 | TRBV30 | CAWTSRGGSSYEQYF
TRBJ1-4 | TRBV15 | CATRPRVPNEKLFF
TRBJ2-7 | TRBV5-6 | CASSSAGFGSYEQYF
TRBJ1-6 | TRBV23-1 | CASSHSFGLYNSPLHF
TRBJ1-5 | TRBV27 | CASCPVGTVNQPQHF
TRBJ2-1 | TRBV19 | CASSWIAGKSGSYNEQFF
TRBJ2-7 | TRBV27 | CASSPLGAGQDEQYF
TRBJ2-2 | TRBV7-3 | CASSSTGFTGELFF
TRBJ1-1 | TRBV6-6 | CATHFAGTEAFF
TRBJ2-7 | TRBV7-2 | CASSLASASYEQYF
TRBJ2-3 | TRBV4-1 | CASSQRAGAPDTQYF
TRBJ2-7 | TRBV5-1 | CASSLVSGIDEQYF
TRBJ2-7 | TRBV12-3/TRBV12-4 | CASSLNGAYEQYF
TRBJ2-7 | TRBV4-1 | CASSPTGLSYEQYF
TRBJ1-3 | TRBV25-1 | CASSELAGSGENTIYF
TRBJ2-5 | TRBV27 | CASSLFGQGGIRETQYF
TRBJ2-3 | TRBV6-5 | CASRPQPTKADTQYF
TRBJ2-1 | TRBV9 | CASSVAKTSWGYEQFF
TRBJ2-7 | TRBV5-1 | CASSPGLAYEQYF
TRBJ2-7 | TRBV3-1/TRBV3-2 | CASSQVGGNEQYF
TRBJ2-7 | TRBV27 | CASSSRSASPYEQYF
TRBJ2-1 | TRBV9 | CASSVAPAAGDRNEQFF
TRBJ2-1 | TRBV19 | CASSRDRGYNEQFF
TRBJ2-5 | TRBV2 | CASSEGTLRGETQYF
TRBJ1-6 | TRBV28 | CAGQQGNNSPLHF
TRBJ2-1 | TRBV27 | CASSPSVGASNEQFF
TRBJ2-2 | TRBV6-1 | CASRTGISTGELFF
TRBJ1-5 | TRBV18 | CASSPGTGNQPQHF
TRBJ2-1 | TRBV20-1 | CSALSFNEQFF
TRBJ1-3 | TRBV5-1 | CASSTASGNTIYF
TRBJ2-7 | TRBV7-9 | CASSLGGGTYEQYF
TRBJ1-1 | TRBV4-3 | CASSQVTGQNTEAFF
TRBJ1-5 | TRBV5-5 | CASSYWASLDQPQHF
TRBJ2-2 | TRBV19 | CASSSFSGELFF
TRBJ1-1 | TRBV6-5 | CASSYSVGSAEAFF